This T cell receptor beta chain is drawn from a study of blood T cell repertoires in COVID-19. This clone was detected ten times or more. This CDR3 spans 19 amino acids. The trim removed 1 base at V and 5 bases at J, leaving 16 bases unmatched. Per germline, CDR1 SGDLS and CDR2 YYNGEE. Authors' processing steps: Quantification of nucleated cells was approximated via reference gene primer amplification. Measured with immunoSEQ multiplex PCR; TCRdb has only the in-frame clones, and not every one. V, J and clone size were drawn from that table, and D and trimming were deduced from the DNA. The sample has roughly 200,000 clones, approximately 88% seen once; the top ten hold around 25%.

Sample: peripheral blood. The TCR sequence derives from a man between 40 and 49 years old with acute or convalescent COVID-19. This chain joins TRBV9 and TRBJ2-2, with 8 bases fitting TRBD2. The CDR3 nucleotides read TGTGCCAGCAGCGTAACGTCTGTCACGGGAGGGATCCCAACCGGGGAGCTGTTTTTT. Translating it yields CASSVTSVTGGIPTGELFF.